A selection of T cell receptor beta chains follows, all from one sample in a study of neoadjuvant anti-PD-1 for oral cavity cancer. The assay was immunoSEQ multiplex PCR, and TCRdb's table has in-frame clones only and misses some. The table has around 13,000 clones, less than 85% seen once. This specimen was PBMCs, taken before nivolumab (anti-PD-1) treatment. The receptors stem from a person aged 40 to 85 with oral cavity squamous cell carcinoma. The CDR3 runs from the conserved cysteine through the conserved F or W. A D gene is named only where the DNA matches it firmly. Some rows mark clone size as missing; the rest say once, few, many or name a class of expanded clone.

j_call,cdr3_length,d_call,v_call,clone_size,cdr3_nt,cdr3_aa
TRBJ1-5,16,.,TRBV5-5,.,TGTGCCAGCAGCTTGGAGGGGACCCCCAGCAATCAGCCCCAGCATTTT,CASSLEGTPSNQPQHF
TRBJ2-7,13,TRBD2,TRBV30,.,TGTGCCTGGCGGACTAGCGGGAGGCTCGAGCAGTACTTC,CAWRTSGRLEQYF
TRBJ2-3,17,.,TRBV5-4,once,TGTGCCAGCACCAAAGAGGTTCAGGCACACGGCACAGATACGCAGTATTTT,CASTKEVQAHGTDTQYF
TRBJ1-5,15,.,TRBV7-9,.,TGTGCCAGCAGCCTAGGGGGGAGTAGCAATCAGCCCCAGCATTTT,CASSLGGSSNQPQHF
TRBJ1-2,15,.,TRBV18,.,TGTGCCAGCTCACCACGGGCAGACCCTAACTATGGCTACACCTTC,CASSPRADPNYGYTF
TRBJ2-3,13,.,TRBV6-1,.,TGTGCCAGCAGTGAAAATAGCTTGGATACGCAGTATTTT,CASSENSLDTQYF
TRBJ2-7,14,TRBD1,TRBV7-6,few,TGTGCCAGCAGCCCCGGACAGGGGAGCGGCGAGCAGTACTTC,CASSPGQGSGEQYF
TRBJ2-7,21,TRBD2,TRBV10-3,.,TGTGCCATCAGCGACCGTATTCGGGGTTGGCGGGAGGGCCTCGACTTCTACGAGCAGTACTTC,CAISDRIRGWREGLDFYEQYF
TRBJ1-5,13,.,TRBV6-1,few,TGTGCCAGCAGTGCGGGCGCGGGTCAGCCCCAGCATTTT,CASSAGAGQPQHF
TRBJ1-5,14,.,TRBV2,.,TGTGCCAGCAAAGAGCAGATTAGCAATCAGCCCCAGCATTTT,CASKEQISNQPQHF
TRBJ2-1,14,.,TRBV6-1,.,TGTGCCAGCACCCTCCTAGCGATCTACAATGAGCAGTTCTTC,CASTLLAIYNEQFF
TRBJ2-1,18,.,TRBV28,few,TGTGCCAGCAGTTTCCTTTCTCCGAGCGGGCTTTCCTACAATGAGCAGTTCTTC,CASSFLSPSGLSYNEQFF
TRBJ2-2,16,TRBD1,TRBV19,once,TGTGCCAGTAGCGGAACAAGGACAGGGAAATCCGGGGAGCTGTTTTTT,CASSGTRTGKSGELFF
TRBJ2-1,13,TRBD2,TRBV18,.,TGTGCCAGCTCACCAGGGGGGGTTGGTGAGCAGTTCTTC,CASSPGGVGEQFF
TRBJ1-2,13,.,TRBV6-5,.,TGTGCCAGCAGGCAGGGAACGGCTCGGGGCTACACCTTC,CASRQGTARGYTF
TRBJ2-4,16,.,TRBV5-4,once,TGTGCCAGCAGCTCCGGGACGGAGCTAGCCAAAAACATTCAGTACTTC,CASSSGTELAKNIQYF
TRBJ2-1,12,.,TRBV10-3,.,TGTGCCAACAGTCCCGGTTCTAGCGAGCAGTTCTTC,CANSPGSSEQFF
TRBJ2-6,13,.,TRBV28,.,TGTGCCAGCGGCCTTGAAAGGGCCAACGTCCTGACTTTC,CASGLERANVLTF
TRBJ1-1,13,.,TRBV6-5,.,TGTGCCAGCAGGGACACAGGAAACACTGAAGCTTTCTTT,CASRDTGNTEAFF
TRBJ1-3,14,.,TRBV2,.,TGTGCCAGCTCGCGGGACACTGCTGGAAACACCATATATTTT,CASSRDTAGNTIYF
TRBJ2-5,15,.,TRBV9,.,TGTGCCAGCAGCGTAGGAGGGACAACTCAAGAGACCCAGTACTTC,CASSVGGTTQETQYF
TRBJ1-1,12,.,TRBV7-9,once,TGTGCCAGCAGCTTGCTGAACACTGAAGCTTTCTTT,CASSLLNTEAFF
TRBJ1-4,13,.,TRBV5-6,.,TGTGCCAGCAGCTATACAGGAAATGAAAAACTGTTTTTT,CASSYTGNEKLFF
TRBJ2-3,14,.,TRBV7-8,.,TGTGCCAGCAGCTTAGGGCGGGGGCTAGATACGCAGTATTTT,CASSLGRGLDTQYF
TRBJ1-1,14,.,TRBV6-6,.,TGTGCCAGCAGTTACTCGGCGGGGGACACTGAAGCTTTCTTT,CASSYSAGDTEAFF
TRBJ2-7,10,.,TRBV6-5,.,TGTGCCAGCAGAGGGGAGGAGCAGTACTTC,CASRGEEQYF
TRBJ2-7,15,.,TRBV13,.,TGTGCCAGCAGCTTAGGTGGGGAGCACTCCTACGAGCAGTACTTC,CASSLGGEHSYEQYF
TRBJ2-1,13,TRBD2,TRBV6-1,.,TGTGCCACCGTTGGGACTAGTTTCCATGAGCAGTTCTTC,CATVGTSFHEQFF
TRBJ1-5,13,.,TRBV5-1,.,TGCGCCAGCAGCCCAGAAGGGAGTCAGCCCCAGCATTTT,CASSPEGSQPQHF
TRBJ2-7,13,.,TRBV10-2,.,TGCGCCAGCAGGAGCGGGCCGACCTACGAGCAGTACTTC,CASRSGPTYEQYF
TRBJ2-2,13,.,TRBV30,.,TGTGCCGGAAAGCTAGATTACACCGGGGAGCTGTTTTTT,CAGKLDYTGELFF
TRBJ2-3,17,TRBD2,TRBV5-4,.,TGTGCCAGCAGCTTGTTAAAGGCAGCGGGAGCCACAGATACGCAGTATTTT,CASSLLKAAGATDTQYF
TRBJ2-7,15,.,TRBV6-6,.,TGTGCCAGCAGTTACTGGGTAGCGGAGACCTACGAGCAGTACTTC,CASSYWVAETYEQYF
TRBJ1-1,15,.,TRBV19,.,TGTGCCAGTAGTATAGGGGCAGGGCAGAACACTGAAGCTTTCTTT,CASSIGAGQNTEAFF
TRBJ2-3,17,.,TRBV7-8,.,TGTGCCAGCAGCTTCGGTAACCGGGACGGAAGCACAGATACGCAGTATTTT,CASSFGNRDGSTDTQYF
TRBJ1-1,11,.,TRBV12-5,once,TGTGCTAGTGCAGTGAACACTGAAGCTTTCTTT,CASAVNTEAFF
TRBJ2-7,15,.,TRBV5-6,few,TGTGCCAGCAGCCGTCTAGACGGGGATACCTACGAGCAGTACTTC,CASSRLDGDTYEQYF
TRBJ1-5,14,TRBD1,TRBV7-9,.,TGTGCCAGCAGCTTGGACAGGGTCAGAAGTCCCCAGCATTTT,CASSLDRVRSPQHF
TRBJ1-1,14,.,TRBV27,once,TGTGCCAGCACCCCTCAGGGACGGGTCACTGAAGCTTTCTTT,CASTPQGRVTEAFF
TRBJ1-2,18,TRBD1,TRBV29-1,.,TGCAGCGTTGAAGACGGGTCCGACGAGGGACAGACGAGCTATGGCTACACCTTC,CSVEDGSDEGQTSYGYTF
TRBJ2-7,16,.,TRBV27,once,TGTGCCAGCAGTTTGAATAGGCAGGGGCTATTCTACGAGCAGTACTTC,CASSLNRQGLFYEQYF
TRBJ2-7,15,.,TRBV19,.,TGTGCCAGTAGTATATATTTGGGAAACACCTACGAGCAGTACTTC,CASSIYLGNTYEQYF
TRBJ2-1,16,TRBD1,TRBV5-1,.,TGCGCCAGCAGCTTTTTGACAGGGGCCGGGGACAATGAGCAGTTCTTC,CASSFLTGAGDNEQFF
TRBJ1-1,15,.,TRBV7-9,few,TGTGCCAGCAGCTTGGTCCCTCGAGGGGTCACTGAAGCTTTCTTT,CASSLVPRGVTEAFF
TRBJ2-1,11,.,TRBV28,.,TGTGCCAGCAGGACCGTAAATGAGCAGTTCTTC,CASRTVNEQFF
TRBJ2-7,14,TRBD2,TRBV28,.,TGTGCCAGCAGTCCGAGCGGGAGCGCGATCGAGCAGTACTTC,CASSPSGSAIEQYF
TRBJ2-3,15,.,TRBV15,.,TGTGCCACCAGCATGAGGCGGACTAGCACAGATACGCAGTATTTT,CATSMRRTSTDTQYF
TRBJ1-6,15,.,TRBV6-1,.,TGTGCCAGCAGAAAACCAGGGGAGACGGTCTCACCCCTCCACTTT,CASRKPGETVSPLHF
TRBJ1-1,18,.,TRBV11-2,.,TGTGCCAGCAGCTTAGGGGGCAGGACGTTCGGACCCAACACTGAAGCTTTCTTT,CASSLGGRTFGPNTEAFF
TRBJ2-2,14,.,TRBV7-3,.,TGTGCCAGCAGCTTAACCGGCATTTCCGGGGAGCTGTTTTTT,CASSLTGISGELFF
TRBJ1-4,15,TRBD1,TRBV5-1,.,TGCGCCAGCAGCTTTGGGACAGGGGGAAATGAAAAACTGTTTTTT,CASSFGTGGNEKLFF
TRBJ1-2,14,.,TRBV19,once,TGTGCCAGTAGTATAGAGGGGACCGTCGGGGGCTACACCTTC,CASSIEGTVGGYTF